This paragraph reports one TCR beta chain. Its antigen remains unidentified. Each TCR beta cDNA library carried unique molecular identifiers. MiXCR was run by TCRdb on the PCR reads, yielding one entry per CDR3 protein. The table records roughly 580,000 distinct CDR3 sequences, roughly 45% of them present only once. This entry comes from a study of post-analysis software for immune sequencing data. The study, taken as a whole, reports: Higher frequency in patients than in controls was seen for five TRBV segments, with TRBV5-6, TRBV5-1 and TRBV20-1 among them. Batch-matched samples strongly co-clustered by F measure. The normalized Chao1 diversity of multiple sclerosis patients was significantly lower than that of controls.

The CDR3 has 13 amino acids. CDR1 and CDR2 (germline): DFQATT, SNEGSKA (reference sequence). V was trimmed by 0 bases and J by 6 bases, leaving 6 bases between them. The TCR comes from a girl under 18 with multiple sclerosis. The sample taken for sequencing was blood. The chain is built from TRBV20-1 and TRBJ1-6; D remains ambiguous. CDR3 sequence (DNA): TGCAGTGCTAGAGATTCCCCTAATTCACCCCTCCACTTT. Translating gives CSARDSPNSPLHF.